What follows are 27 T cell receptor beta chains derived from one specimen sequenced in a study of T-cell reconstitution after alpha-beta-depleted transplantation in children. As it was prepared, the TCRbeta library received unique molecular identifiers. In TCRdb, the PCR reads were re-called with MiXCR into one record per CDR3 protein. Counted here are about 110,000 distinct CDR3 sequences, 10% to 13% occurring once; the ten biggest clones make up 8%. The sample here was PBMCs from the stem cell graft donor, taken from the stem cell graft. Source of these receptors: a human donor who donated a stem cell graft to a child with acute lymphoblastic leukemia.

This clonotype was seen at least ten times. The chain employs TRBV5-6 and TRBJ2-7, with TRBD1 as a possible D gene (6 bases). The CDR3 is made up of 13 amino acids. The germline V gene encodes CDR1 SGHDT and CDR2 YYEEEE. V lost 2 bases, J lost 3 bases, and 9 bases lay in between. This CDR3 is CASSFDRNYEQYF. DNA of the CDR3: TGTGCCAGCAGCTTCGACAGGAACTACGAGCAGTACTTC.

The sample holds many counts of this clonotype. This sequence joins TRBV5-1 and TRBJ1-5; D might be TRBD1 (6 bases). V was shortened by 3 bases and J by 2 bases, with 6 bases between the two germline ends. The CDR3 length is 13 residues. The germline V gene has CDR1 SGHRS and CDR2 YFSETQ. DNA of the CDR3: TGCGCCAGCAGCTCAGGGGGCAATCAGCCCCAGCATTTT. Translated: CASSSGGNQPQHF.

This clonotype was observed at least ten times. At one of its ends the junction is not consistent with the germline gene, which may arise from a read error. The chain joins TRBV15 to TRBJ2-5; 8 bases map to TRBD2. Germline values: CDR1 LNHNV, CDR2 YYDKDF (reference sequence). The CDR3 has 20 amino acids. In DNA form, the CDR3 reads TGTGCCACCAGCGGAGAGGGCCTCGCTAGCGGGTTCACCTACCAAGAGACCCAGTACTTC. This codes for CATSGEGLASGFTYQETQYF.

This clonotype appeared many times. This chain joins TRBV21-1 and TRBJ1-5. TRBV21-1 is listed as a pseudogene. CDR3 length: 15 residues. CDR3 amino acids: CASSKGRAVNQPQHF. In nucleotides, the CDR3 is TGTGCCAGCAGCAAAGGGAGGGCGGTCAATCAGCCCCAGCATTTT.

This clonotype was detected many times. The gene calls are TRBV7-2 and TRBJ2-7; 9 nucleotides line up with TRBD2. J gave up 0 bases and V 4 bases, and 10 bases lay outside the gene matches. The V gene's germline CDR1 is SGHTA and CDR2 FQGNSA. This CDR3 is built from 17 residues. The CDR3 bases are TGTGCCAGCAGCTCCGGGTCACTAGCGGGCAGCTCCTACGAGCAGTACTTC. Residues: CASSSGSLAGSSYEQYF.

This chain joins TRBV7-9 and TRBJ1-5; possible D gene TRBD1, 5 bases. V was pared by 3 bases and J by 8 bases, with 14 bases between. CDR1 is SEHNR, CDR2 FQNEAQ, per germline (reference sequence). The CDR3 is 14 residues long. The CDR3: CASSFTGVQEPQHF. CDR3 in DNA: TGTGCCAGCAGCTTCACCGGGGTACAGGAGCCCCAGCATTTT.

This clonotype occurred many times. The J gene is TRBJ2-3, the V gene TRBV7-6, with D maybe TRBD2 (5 bases). Trimming pared 5 bases from V and 0 bases from J, leaving 15 bases between. The germline V gene has CDR1 SGHVS and CDR2 FNYEAQ. The CDR3 length is 16 residues. This chain's CDR3 is CASSPAGGLSTDTQYF. As DNA, the CDR3 is TGTGCCAGCAGCCCCGCGGGCGGGCTAAGCACAGATACGCAGTATTTT.

This clonotype appeared many times. The rearrangement uses TRBV6-5 and TRBJ2-2, with a weak D call TRBD1 (6 bases). The CDR3 has 14 residues. Deletions cut 2 bases from V and 3 bases from J, with 7 bases between. The germline V gene encodes CDR1 MNHEY and CDR2 SVGAGI. Written as DNA, the CDR3 is TGTGCCAGCAGTTACGAGGGGGACACCGGGGAGCTGTTTTTT. This translates into CASSYEGDTGELFF.

As to this clonotype: Possible read error: a much larger clone is one base away. The rearrangement links TRBV7-8 to TRBJ1-2; D may be TRBD1 (5 bases). From germline, CDR1 is SGHVS and CDR2 FQNEAQ. The CDR3 consists of 13 residues. The CDR3 coding sequence is TGTGCCAGCAGCTTACATGGGGGGAACGGCTACGCCTTC. It encodes CASSLHGGNGYAF.

This clonotype showed up many times. The chain employs TRBV6-2 or TRBV6-3 and TRBJ2-2, with 8 bases that match TRBD1. Trimming cost V 4 bases and J 6 bases; bases outside gene matches: 10. From germline, CDR1 is MNHEY and CDR2 SVGEGT. This CDR3 region has 16 residues. The CDR3 sequence is CASSFSGQGPSGELFF. The CDR3 DNA is TGTGCCAGCAGTTTCTCCGGACAGGGACCGTCCGGGGAGCTGTTTTTT.

The table lists this clonotype with a few counts. The chain is built from TRBV4-3 and TRBJ1-2; 9 nucleotides line up with TRBD1. V was pared by 1 base and J by 2 bases, with 2 bases of the junction left unmatched. Germline lookup yields CDR1 LGHNA and CDR2 YSLEER. The CDR3 loop spans 15 amino acids. CDR3 sequence reads: CASSQAGTGNYGYTF. The CDR3 DNA reads as TGCGCCAGCAGCCAAGCGGGGACAGGGAACTATGGCTACACCTTC.

This clonotype was counted at least ten times. The V call is TRBV30, the J call TRBJ1-2; D remains unclear. Germline CDR1 GTSNPN, CDR2 SVGIG (reference sequence). The CDR3 sequence is 15 residues long. V lost 5 bases and J 2 bases, leaving 18 bases between the germline ends. The CDR3 coding sequence is TGTGCCTGGGGCCAGTATCCAGCGACCAACTATGGCTACACCTTC. Translating gives CAWGQYPATNYGYTF.

This clonotype was observed at least ten times. This chain joins TRBV7-9 and TRBJ1-1, with D tentatively TRBD1 (5 bases). In germline, CDR1 is SEHNR, CDR2 FQNEAQ (reference sequence). This CDR3 comprises 13 residues. V lost 4 bases, J lost 6 bases, and 12 bases lay in between. This chain's CDR3 is CASSSPGIPEAFF. CDR3 nucleotide sequence: TGTGCCAGCAGCTCTCCAGGGATACCTGAAGCTTTCTTT.

In this sample, this clonotype turned up many times. The chain recombines TRBV12-3 or TRBV12-4 with TRBJ2-2; unclear D gene. V gave up 7 bases and J gave up 5 bases, with 11 bases separating them. The length of the CDR3 is 13 residues. The CDR3: CASTGRETGELFF. DNA of the CDR3: TGTGCCAGCACGGGTCGAGAAACCGGGGAGCTGTTTTTT.

This clonotype has a count of ten or more. V usage is TRBV6-6 and J usage is TRBJ1-6; D is possibly TRBD1 (6 bases). Germline V gene data show CDR1 as MNHNY and CDR2 as SVGAGI (reference sequence). Trimming took 6 bases from V and 11 from J, leaving 11 bases between them. The CDR3 consists of 12 residues. The CDR3 DNA follows: TGTGCCAGCAGCTTCCAGGGGACACCCCTCCACTTT. Translated, it gives CASSFQGTPLHF.

This clonotype was seen repeatedly, ten times or more. This sequence joins TRBV6-6 and TRBJ1-5; D gene unclear. The CDR3 length is 13 residues. The V and J ends lost 2 bases and 5 bases respectively, with 7 bases between them. The germline gives CDR1 MNHNY, CDR2 SVGAGI (reference sequence). CDR3 DNA: TGTGCCAGCAGTTACGGACGGGATCAGCCCCAGCATTTT. Its translation is CASSYGRDQPQHF.

This clonotype was counted many times. This chain uses TRBV15 with TRBJ2-3; a possible D gene is TRBD1 (5 bases). Germline-derived CDR1 and CDR2 are LNHNV and YYDKDF (reference sequence). Trimming shortened V by 0 bases and J by 7 bases, and 23 bases separated the two germline ends. The CDR3 consists of 18 residues. CDR3 region: CATSRDIPKGKSVNTQYF. In nucleotides, the CDR3 is TGTGCCACCAGCAGAGATATACCAAAGGGGAAGTCTGTAAATACGCAGTATTTT. The whole variable domain, remainder taken from reference TRBV15 and TRBJ2-3, is DAMVIQNPRYQVTQFGKPVTLSCSQTLNHNVMYWYQQKSSQAPKLLFHYYDKDFNNEADTPDNFQSRRPNTSFCFLDIRSPGLGDTAMYLCATSRDIPKGKSVNTQYFGPGTRLTVL.

In this sample, this clonotype turned up many times. V and J are TRBV12-3 or TRBV12-4 and TRBJ1-1; D gene ambiguous. Trimming removed 5 bases from V and 1 base from J, with 11 bases in between. The CDR3 sequence is 14 residues long. The CDR3 loop is CASSPPAGNTEAFF. The CDR3 DNA reads as TGTGCCAGCAGTCCCCCCGCAGGGAACACTGAAGCTTTCTTT.

This clonotype was observed many times. The chain links TRBV6-1 to TRBJ1-2; no clear D. Germline lookup yields CDR1 MNHNS and CDR2 SASEGT. Trimming pared 8 bases from V and 7 bases from J, leaving 20 bases between. The CDR3 covers 14 residues. The CDR3 here is CASSTGLGYLGYTF. CDR3 nucleotides: TGTGCCAGCTCTACCGGGCTGGGGTATCTTGGCTACACCTTC.

This clonotype was observed many times. The V and J genes are TRBV7-9 and TRBJ1-4, with 9 bases identical to TRBD1. The CDR3 sequence is 14 residues long. The J segment lost 6 bases and the V segment lost 5 bases, leaving 4 bases of the junction unmatched. Germline assignment: CDR1 SEHNR and CDR2 FQNEAQ (reference sequence). The CDR3, as DNA: TGTGCCAGCAGCCCGAGGACAGGGGATGAAAAACTGTTTTTT. This gives the protein CASSPRTGDEKLFF.

This clonotype was detected ten times or more. The chain joins TRBV7-2 to TRBJ2-2, with D unclear. V gave up 1 base and J gave up 6 bases, with 9 bases separating them. Germline values: CDR1 SGHTA, CDR2 FQGNSA. The CDR3 length is 14 residues. The CDR3 DNA reads TGTGCCAGCAGCTTAGTTGGCCCACCCGGGGAGCTGTTTTTT. It translates to CASSLVGPPGELFF.

Many counts were recorded for this clonotype. A junction end diverges from the germline sequence, so it may reflect a read error. The V gene is TRBV7-2, the J gene TRBJ2-5; the D gene is possibly TRBD2 (5 bases). The CDR3 extends over 12 amino acids. The germline gives CDR1 SGHTA, CDR2 FQGNSA. The CDR3 spells CASGSDQEIQYF. CDR3 in DNA: TGTGCCAGCGGTAGCGATCAAGAGATCCAGTACTTC.

This clonotype has ten or more counts. The chain couples TRBV27 to TRBJ1-6; 7 bases align to TRBD1. Germline CDR1 is MNHEY and CDR2 is SMNVEV (reference sequence). The length of the CDR3 is 14 residues. With 6 bases clipped from V and 7 bases from J, the junction kept 6 bases outside the gene matches. In DNA form, the CDR3 reads TGTGCCAGCAGCCCTGGGACAGTCAATTCACCCCTCCACTTT. This sequence encodes CASSPGTVNSPLHF.

At least ten counts were recorded for this clonotype. CDR3 loop: CASSRTRGANYGYTF. In DNA, the CDR3 is TGCGCCAGCAGCCGAACAAGGGGAGCTAACTATGGCTACACCTTC. The rearrangement links TRBV5-1 to TRBJ1-2; D may be TRBD1 (5 bases). Germline CDR1 is SGHRS and CDR2 is YFSETQ. Trimming left V 4 bases short and J 0 bases short, with 13 bases between. The CDR3 contains 15 residues. Filled out from reference TRBV5-1 and TRBJ1-2, the complete variable domain reads KAGVTQTPRYLIKTRGQQVTLSCSPISGHRSVSWYQQTPGQGLQFLFEYFSETQRNKGNFPGRFSGRQFSNSRSEMNVSTLELGDSALYLCASSRTRGANYGYTFGSGTRLTVV.

In regard to this clonotype: This may arise from a read error, as a much more abundant clone is one base away. The chain has TRBV6-2 or TRBV6-3 and TRBJ2-2, with no clear D. Trimming shortened V by 6 bases and J by 9 bases, and 20 bases separated the two germline ends. The germline gives CDR1 MNHEY, CDR2 SVGEGT. The CDR3 spans 15 residues. CDR3 DNA: TGTGCCAGCAGCCTCGTTCGGGCGCGGACCTGGGAGCTGTTTTTT. Its protein is CASSLVRARTWELFF.

This clonotype occurred many times. This sequence joins TRBV9 and TRBJ2-1, with D perhaps matching TRBD2 (5 bases). Germline CDR1 is SGDLS and CDR2 is YYNGEE. The ends were cut back, 4 bases at V and 0 bases at J, with 14 bases in the middle. The CDR3 consists of 16 residues. The CDR3 DNA follows: TGTGCCAGCAGCAGCATAGCGACAAGCTCCTACAATGAGCAGTTCTTC. Translation: CASSSIATSSYNEQFF. The full variable domain, with the rest looked up from reference TRBV9 and TRBJ2-1, is DSGVTQTPKHLITATGQRVTLRCSPRSGDLSVYWYQQSLDQGLQFLIQYYNGEERAKGNILERFSAQQFPDLHSELNLSSLELGDSALYFCASSSIATSSYNEQFFGPGTRLTVL.

As concerns this clonotype: The junction does not match germline at one end; this may be a read error. This rearrangement joins TRBV30 to TRBJ2-1; D uncertain. The CDR3 sequence is 15 residues long. Germline V gene sequence: CDR1 GTSNPN, CDR2 SVGIG (reference sequence). DNA of the CDR3: TGTGCCTTGAGTACGGACCGCCGAAAGGAAAATGAGCAGTTCTTC. The encoded protein is CALSTDRRKENEQFF. The variable domain in full, with the rest retrieved from reference TRBV30 and TRBJ2-1, is SQTIHQWPATLVQPVGSPLSLECTVEGTSNPNLYWYRQAAGRGLQLLFYSVGIGQISSEVPQNLSASRPQDRQFILSSKKLLLSDSGFYLCALSTDRRKENEQFFGPGTRLTVL.